These 15 T cell receptor beta chains share one sample of origin, sequenced in a study of low-dose radiotherapy and immunotherapy resistance in tumors. With TRAV- and TRBV-specific primers, first-strand cDNA was made, covering the alpha and beta chains. It was with a constant-region primer and a V-primer adapter that TCRs were amplified over roughly 20 PCR cycles. TCRdb re-derived calls from the reads in MiXCR, one entry per CDR3 protein. This table holds roughly 100,000 distinct CDR3 sequences, more than 20% found once. Time point indicated: after trial treatment. The treatment was: LDRT plus nivolumab, ipilimumab, low-dose cyclophosphamide and aspirin (RACIN trial). The sample here was PBMCs, taken after low-dose radiotherapy plus immunotherapy. Receptor source: a female donor with ovarian cancer.

This clonotype was recorded at least ten times. This chain links TRBV6-2 or TRBV6-3 with TRBJ2-7; D ambiguous. The length of the CDR3 is 14 residues. The germline V and J ends were trimmed by 5 bases and 3 bases, with 14 bases remaining between them. Germline V gene sequence: CDR1 MNHEY, CDR2 SVGEGT. The CDR3 reads CASSESAGIYEQYF. The CDR3 bases are TGTGCCAGCAGTGAATCGGCCGGTATCTACGAGCAGTACTTC.

This clonotype has a count of ten or more. The J gene is TRBJ2-2, the V gene TRBV5-3; 8 bases are shared with TRBD1. TRBV5-3 falls under the ORF class, with uncertain function. The ends lost 8 bases at V and 6 bases at J; junction bases unmatched: 9. The CDR3 has 14 amino acids. The CDR3: CASSPRGLSGELFF. In DNA, the CDR3 is TGTGCCAGCAGCCCCAGGGGGCTCTCCGGGGAGCTGTTTTTT.

This clonotype appeared many times. V gene TRBV7-8 combines with J gene TRBJ2-1; the D gene could be TRBD1 or TRBD2 (6 bases each). Germline V gene sequence: CDR1 SGHVS, CDR2 FQNEAQ. Trimming pared 5 bases from V and 6 bases from J, leaving 11 bases between. The CDR3 runs to 13 residues. The CDR3 DNA is TGTGCCAGCAGCGAGTCGGGGGCCAATGAGCAGTTCTTC. Amino acids: CASSESGANEQFF.

This clonotype was seen many times. V gene TRBV28 combines with J gene TRBJ2-3; 7 nucleotides align to TRBD2. The CDR3 sequence is 14 residues long. Germline V gives CDR1 MDHEN, CDR2 SYDVKM. V lost 2 bases and J lost 6; bases outside the gene matches: 5. This chain's CDR3 is CASSLAGDGDTQYF. The DNA of the CDR3 is TGTGCCAGCAGTTTAGCGGGGGACGGGGATACGCAGTATTTT.

This clonotype was found many times. CDR3 sequence (DNA): TGTGCCAGCAGCCAAGATTGGGGGCGTCCGGGGGCCAAAGCTTTCTTT. As protein: CASSQDWGRPGAKAFF. The chain recombines TRBV14 with TRBJ1-1; possibly TRBD1 for D (6 bases). V lost 0 bases to trimming and J lost 9 bases, with 20 bases between them. The CDR3 runs 16 residues. CDR1 is SGHDN and CDR2 is FVKESK in the germline V gene.

This clonotype appeared many times. The J gene is TRBJ1-1, the V gene TRBV20-1, with D perhaps TRBD1 (5 bases). Germline V CDR1 and CDR2: DFQATT, SNEGSKA (reference sequence). This CDR3 region has 13 residues. Trimming pared 6 bases from V and 3 bases from J, leaving 14 bases between. CDR3 amino acids: CSARQFMYTEAFF. Here the CDR3 DNA reads TGCAGTGCGAGACAGTTTATGTACACTGAAGCTTTCTTT.

This clonotype was detected many times. The rearrangement links TRBV25-1 to TRBJ1-5; the D is unclear. This CDR3 has 14 amino acids. V lost 1 base, J lost 8 bases, and 12 bases lay in between. Germline CDR1 MGHDK, CDR2 SYGVNS. Here the CDR3 reads CASSESGGGKPQHF. The CDR3 DNA follows: TGTGCCAGCAGTGAATCGGGCGGCGGAAAGCCCCAGCATTTT.

This clonotype was counted between two and nine times. The chain is built from TRBV25-1 and TRBJ2-7, with TRBD2 identical over 11 bases. Germline assignment: CDR1 MGHDK and CDR2 SYGVNS. The CDR3 spans 17 residues. J gave up 0 bases and V 2 bases, and 6 bases lay outside the gene matches. DNA of the CDR3: TGTGCCAGCAGTGAAGAGGCTAGCGGGAGGAGCTCCTACGAGCAGTACTTC. It yields the protein CASSEEASGRSSYEQYF.

This clonotype has a count of ten or more. The gene calls are TRBV20-1 and TRBJ1-6, with unresolved D. V was shortened by 6 bases and J by 8 bases, with 14 bases between the two germline ends. The CDR3 length is 13 residues. The germline CDR1 and CDR2 sequences are DFQATT and SNEGSKA (reference sequence). The CDR3 DNA reads as TGCAGTGCCACCGAGAGGGTCGATTCACCCCTCCACTTT. Its protein product is CSATERVDSPLHF.

The sample holds many counts of this clonotype. The chain uses TRBV20-1 and TRBJ2-1; 12 nucleotides align to TRBD2. The junction had 5 bases not matched to a gene; V was cut back by 7 bases and J by 7 bases. In germline, CDR1 is DFQATT, CDR2 SNEGSKA (reference sequence). This CDR3 is built from 13 residues. The CDR3 nucleotides read TGCAGTGGGTGGCTAGCGGGAGGGAATGAGCAGTTCTTC. This translates into CSGWLAGGNEQFF.

This clonotype appeared many times. The chain is built from TRBV13 and TRBJ1-4, with a weak D call TRBD1 (5 bases). Trimming shortened V by 7 bases and J by 0 bases, and 12 bases separated the two germline ends. Germline V CDR1 and CDR2: PRHDT, FYEKMQ (reference sequence). The CDR3 contains 15 residues. The CDR3 loop reads CASTKGSPTNEKLFF. The DNA of the CDR3 is TGTGCCAGCACTAAGGGGAGCCCAACTAATGAAAAACTGTTTTTT.

This CDR3 is CASSLGGAGPGEQFF. The CDR3 bases are TGCGCCAGCAGCTTGGGAGGGGCGGGACCGGGTGAGCAGTTCTTC. This chain connects TRBV5-1 to TRBJ2-1; D is possibly TRBD2 (6 bases). Germline assignment: CDR1 SGHRS and CDR2 YFSETQ. The CDR3 runs 15 residues. V dropped 0 bases and J dropped 9 bases, with 16 bases sitting between them.

This clonotype was seen at least ten times. The chain employs TRBV7-8 and TRBJ1-2, with D maybe TRBD1 (6 bases). CDR1 is SGHVS, CDR2 FQNEAQ, per germline. The CDR3 sequence is 14 residues long. V dropped 1 base and J dropped 6 bases, with 12 bases sitting between them. This CDR3 is CASSLEAGAHGYTF. CDR3 in DNA: TGTGCCAGCAGCTTAGAAGCAGGGGCCCATGGCTACACCTTC.

This clonotype has a count of ten or more. This sequence joins TRBV20-1 and TRBJ2-7, with 9 bases lining up with TRBD2. This CDR3 contains 14 residues. V trimming: 6 bases; J trimming: 2 bases; junction bases outside the gene matches: 8. Germline-derived CDR1 and CDR2 are DFQATT and SNEGSKA (reference sequence). CDR3 amino acids: CSASQASGTYEQYF. CDR3 coding DNA: TGCAGTGCCTCCCAGGCTAGCGGGACCTACGAGCAGTACTTC.

With respect to this clonotype: A much more abundant neighbour one base away suggests this may be a read error. The J gene is TRBJ2-7, the V gene TRBV5-8; possible D gene TRBD2, 5 bases. In germline, CDR1 is SGHTS, CDR2 YDEGEE. Trimming removed 0 bases from V and 7 bases from J, with 14 bases in between. The CDR3 covers 14 residues. CDR3 loop: CASSLGGLRDEQYF. In nucleotides, the CDR3 is TGTGCCAGCAGCTTGGGAGGGCTTCGGGATGAGCAGTACTTC.